Following are 7 T cell receptor beta chains from one sample sequenced in a study of T-cell reconstitution after alpha-beta-depleted transplantation in children. A TCRbeta library incorporating unique molecular identifiers was prepared. TCRdb re-derived calls from the PCR reads in MiXCR, one entry per CDR3 protein. The sample yields about 640,000 distinct CDR3 sequences, 15% to 20% seen once. The sample was PBMCs from the stem cell graft donor, taken from the stem cell graft. Source of these receptors: a human donor who donated a stem cell graft to a child with acute myeloid leukemia.

This clonotype was detected ten times or more. Written as DNA, the CDR3 is TGCAGTGCTAGTCCCAGTTTAGAAGAGACCCAGTACTTC. Its translation is CSASPSLEETQYF. The chain has TRBV20-1 and TRBJ2-5; no reliable D call. Germline values: CDR1 DFQATT, CDR2 SNEGSKA (reference sequence). The CDR3 runs 13 residues. The V and J ends lost 3 bases and 3 bases respectively, with 11 bases between them.

Points on this clonotype: A much larger clonotype is one base distant, so this may be a read error. The rearrangement joins TRBV20-1 to TRBJ2-4, with TRBD2 identical over 14 bases. The germline CDR1 and CDR2 sequences are DFQATT and SNEGSKA (reference sequence). CDR3 length: 17 residues. The CDR3 DNA reads as TGCAGTGCGCCTGGGACTAGCGGGGGCCAGCGCCGGAACATTCAGCACTTC. As protein: CSAPGTSGGQRRNIQHF.

This clonotype has just a few counts. This chain joins TRBV10-2 and TRBJ2-7, with D maybe TRBD1 (5 bases). CDR3 size: 13 residues. Trimming stripped 3 bases from V and 3 bases from J, with 9 bases between. The germline CDR1 and CDR2 sequences are WSHSY and SAAADI. The CDR3 DNA reads TGCGCCAGCAGTGAACCCAGGGACTACGAGCAGTACGTC. Translation gives CASSEPRDYEQYV.

This clonotype turned up a few times. The chain carries TRBV12-3 or TRBV12-4 and TRBJ2-3; 7 bases fit TRBD1. The CDR3 extends over 15 amino acids. Trimming cost V 7 bases and J 1 base; bases outside gene matches: 8. CDR3 sequence: CASTAWDSGTDTQYF. CDR3 sequence (DNA): TGTGCCAGCACCGCATGGGACAGCGGCACAGATACGCAGTATTTT.

The gene calls are TRBV25-1 and TRBJ1-2, with D unclear. The CDR3 has 14 residues. With 2 bases removed from V and 8 bases from J, the gap between germline ends came to 15 bases. The germline V gene encodes CDR1 MGHDK and CDR2 SYGVNS. CDR3 in DNA: TGTGCCAGCAGTGAAGGGCAGCCTCTATGGGGCTACACCTTC. Amino acids: CASSEGQPLWGYTF.

This clonotype showed up just a few times. CDR3 bases: TGTGCCAGCAGCCGCATGACAGTCAGGGTATCTGGGGCCAACGTCCTGACTTTC. It translates to CASSRMTVRVSGANVLTF. The chain carries TRBV7-6 and TRBJ2-6; D possibly corresponds to TRBD1 (5 bases). The CDR3 covers 18 residues. V was shortened by 5 bases and J by 1 base, with 18 bases between the two germline ends. CDR1 is SGHVS, CDR2 FNYEAQ, per germline.

Here the CDR3 DNA reads TGTGCCAGCTCACGACGGGTCGGCGTTCCTTTGGGCAATGAAAAACTGTTTTTT. Translation gives CASSRRVGVPLGNEKLFF. V gene TRBV18 combines with J gene TRBJ1-4; D gene unclear. There are 18 residues in the CDR3. Trimming stripped 4 bases from V and 5 bases from J, with 23 bases between. Per the germline V gene, CDR1 is KGHSH and CDR2 is LQKENI.